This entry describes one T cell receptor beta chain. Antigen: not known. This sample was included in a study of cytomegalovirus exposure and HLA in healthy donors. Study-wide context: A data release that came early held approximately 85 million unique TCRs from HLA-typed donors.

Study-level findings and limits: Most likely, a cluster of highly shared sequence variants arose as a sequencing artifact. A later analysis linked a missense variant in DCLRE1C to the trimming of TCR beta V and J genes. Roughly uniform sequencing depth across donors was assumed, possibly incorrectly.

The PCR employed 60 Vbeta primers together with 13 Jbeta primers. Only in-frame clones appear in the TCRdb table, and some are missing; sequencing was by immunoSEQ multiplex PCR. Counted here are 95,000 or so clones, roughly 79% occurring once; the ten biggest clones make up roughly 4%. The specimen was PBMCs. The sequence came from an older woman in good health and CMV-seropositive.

CDR3 bases: TGTGCCAGCAGCTTGGGACAGGGGAGGAATGAGCAGTTCTTC. Amino acid sequence: CASSLGQGRNEQFF. The gene calls are TRBV7-9 and TRBJ2-1, with 10 positions matching TRBD1. CDR1 and CDR2 from the germline V gene are SEHNR and FQNEAQ (reference sequence). The CDR3 is made up of 14 amino acids. The V segment lost 3 bases and the J segment 7 bases; nucleotides outside the gene matches: 3.